In this sample, the clone carrying this T cell receptor (beta chain) turned up many times. Its antigen is not known. This sample is drawn from a study of breast tumors, draining lymph nodes, adjacent tissues. The study, taken as a whole, reports: Tumor repertoires ranked between lymph nodes and nontumor tissue in diversity, with V and J gene preferences.

V shed 5 bases, J shed 4 bases, and the junction held 11 bases outside the gene matches. The CDR3 contains 16 residues. Germline CDR1 MNHEY, CDR2 SMNVEV (reference sequence). TCRdb itself ran the multiplex PCR reads through MiXCR, one entry per CDR3 protein. The data hold around 130,000 distinct CDR3 sequences, with roughly 20% observed a single time. Axillary draining lymph nodes of breast cancer patients supplied the node samples. This clonotype originated in a female donor with breast cancer. Some clones in this sample may be carry-over from other donors' samples. The J gene is TRBJ1-2, the V gene TRBV27; 9 bases map to TRBD1. Material for sequencing was axillary lymph node tissue. The CDR3 nucleotides are TGTGCCAGCAGTCCTTTGGACAGGGGACGTACCTATGGCTACACCTTC. Its translation is CASSPLDRGRTYGYTF.